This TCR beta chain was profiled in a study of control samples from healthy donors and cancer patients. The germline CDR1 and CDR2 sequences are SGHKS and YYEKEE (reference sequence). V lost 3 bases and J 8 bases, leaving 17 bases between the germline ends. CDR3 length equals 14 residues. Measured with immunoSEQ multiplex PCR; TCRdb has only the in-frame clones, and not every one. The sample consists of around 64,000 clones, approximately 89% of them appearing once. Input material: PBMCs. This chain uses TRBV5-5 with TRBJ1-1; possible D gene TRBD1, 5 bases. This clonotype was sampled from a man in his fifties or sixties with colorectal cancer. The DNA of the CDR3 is TGTGCCAGCAGCTCCCAAGCTCAGGGAAAGGAAGCTTTCTTT. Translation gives CASSSQAQGKEAFF. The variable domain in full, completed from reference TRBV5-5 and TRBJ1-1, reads DAGVTQSPTHLIKTRGQQVTLRCSPISGHKSVSWYQQVLGQGPQFIFQYYEKEERGRGNFPDRFSARQFPNYSSELNVNALLLGDSALYLCASSSQAQGKEAFFGQGTRLTVV.